This TCR beta chain appears in the sequencing data of a study of T-cell reconstitution after alpha-beta-depleted transplantation in children. In its sample, this clonotype was seen a few times. The CDR3 is made up of 14 amino acids. The V gene's germline CDR1 is SQVTM and CDR2 ANQGSEA. Germline trimming cut 4 bases from V and 6 bases from J; bases unmatched to any gene: 7. The authors prepared the TCRbeta library with unique molecular identifiers. Via MiXCR, TCRdb re-called the PCR reads, giving one row per CDR3 protein. The sample includes about 500,000 distinct CDR3 sequences, 30% to 35% of them seen just once.

This chain connects TRBV29-1 to TRBJ2-1; 9 positions agree with TRBD1. The source is a human donor who donated a stem cell graft to a child with aplastic anemia. Source: PBMCs from the stem cell graft donor, taken from the stem cell graft. The CDR3 loop reads CSVGNRGRFNEQFF. In nucleotides, the CDR3 is TGCAGCGTTGGTAACAGGGGGCGTTTCAATGAGCAGTTCTTC.